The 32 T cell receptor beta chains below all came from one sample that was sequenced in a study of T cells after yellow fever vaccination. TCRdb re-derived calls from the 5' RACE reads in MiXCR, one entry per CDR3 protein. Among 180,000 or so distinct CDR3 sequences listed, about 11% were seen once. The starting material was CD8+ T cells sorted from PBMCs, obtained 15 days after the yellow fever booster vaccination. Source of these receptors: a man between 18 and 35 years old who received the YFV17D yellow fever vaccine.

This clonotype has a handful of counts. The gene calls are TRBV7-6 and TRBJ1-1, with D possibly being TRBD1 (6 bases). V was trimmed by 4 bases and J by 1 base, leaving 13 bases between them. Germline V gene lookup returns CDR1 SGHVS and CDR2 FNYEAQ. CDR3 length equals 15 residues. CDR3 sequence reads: CASSWGHLENTEAFF. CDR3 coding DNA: TGTGCCAGCAGCTGGGGGCACTTGGAGAACACTGAAGCTTTCTTT.

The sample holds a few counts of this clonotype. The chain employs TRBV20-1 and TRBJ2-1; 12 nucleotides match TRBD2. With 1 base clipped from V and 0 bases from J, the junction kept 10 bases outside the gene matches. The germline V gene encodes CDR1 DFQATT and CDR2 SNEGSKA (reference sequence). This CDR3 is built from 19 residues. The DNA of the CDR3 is TGCAGTGCTAGAGTCACCGGACTAGCGGGGCATGACTCCTACAATGAGCAGTTCTTC. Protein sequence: CSARVTGLAGHDSYNEQFF.

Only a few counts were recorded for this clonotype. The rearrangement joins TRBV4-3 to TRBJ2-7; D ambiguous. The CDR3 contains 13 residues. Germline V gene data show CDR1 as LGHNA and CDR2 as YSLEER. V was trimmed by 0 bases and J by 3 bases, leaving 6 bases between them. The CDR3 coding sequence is TGCGCCAGCAGCCAAGATAGGTACTACGAGCAGTACTTC. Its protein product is CASSQDRYYEQYF.

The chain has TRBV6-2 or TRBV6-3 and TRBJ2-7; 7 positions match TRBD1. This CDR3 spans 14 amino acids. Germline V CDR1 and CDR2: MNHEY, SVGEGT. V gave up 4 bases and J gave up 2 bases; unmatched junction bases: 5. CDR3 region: CASSSNRGTYEQYF. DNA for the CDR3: TGTGCCAGCAGTTCCAACAGGGGAACCTACGAGCAGTACTTC.

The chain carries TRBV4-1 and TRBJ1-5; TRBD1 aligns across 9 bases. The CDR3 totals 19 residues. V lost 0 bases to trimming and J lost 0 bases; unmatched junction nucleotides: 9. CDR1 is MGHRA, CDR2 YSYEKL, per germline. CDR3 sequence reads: CASSQDGDRAIYSNQPQHF. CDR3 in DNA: TGCGCCAGCAGCCAAGATGGGGACAGGGCAATTTATAGCAATCAGCCCCAGCATTTT.

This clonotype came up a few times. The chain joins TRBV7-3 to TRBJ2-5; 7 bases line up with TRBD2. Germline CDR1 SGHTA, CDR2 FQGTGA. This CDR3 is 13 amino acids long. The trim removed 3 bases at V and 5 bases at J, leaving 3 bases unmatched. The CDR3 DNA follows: TGTGCCAGCAGCTTCCTGGGGGGGGAGACCCAGTACTTC. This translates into CASSFLGGETQYF.

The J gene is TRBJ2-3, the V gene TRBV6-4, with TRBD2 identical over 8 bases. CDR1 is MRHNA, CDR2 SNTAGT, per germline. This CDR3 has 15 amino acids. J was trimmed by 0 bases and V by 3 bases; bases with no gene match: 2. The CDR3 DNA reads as TGTGCCAGCAGTGATGTAGCGGGGAGCACAGATACGCAGTATTTT. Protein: CASSDVAGSTDTQYF.

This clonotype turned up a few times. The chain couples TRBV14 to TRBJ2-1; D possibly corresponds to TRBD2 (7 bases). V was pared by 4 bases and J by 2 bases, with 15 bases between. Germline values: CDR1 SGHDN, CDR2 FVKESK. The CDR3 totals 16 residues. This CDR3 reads CASSRGRGAAYNEQFF. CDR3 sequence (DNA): TGTGCCAGCAGCCGAGGTCGGGGGGCCGCCTACAATGAGCAGTTCTTC.

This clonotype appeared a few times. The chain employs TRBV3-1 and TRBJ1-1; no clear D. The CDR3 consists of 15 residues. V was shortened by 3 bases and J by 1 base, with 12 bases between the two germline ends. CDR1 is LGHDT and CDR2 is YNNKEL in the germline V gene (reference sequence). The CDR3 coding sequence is TGTGCCAGCAGCCATTTGGGATTTTCGAACACTGAAGCTTTCTTT. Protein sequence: CASSHLGFSNTEAFF.

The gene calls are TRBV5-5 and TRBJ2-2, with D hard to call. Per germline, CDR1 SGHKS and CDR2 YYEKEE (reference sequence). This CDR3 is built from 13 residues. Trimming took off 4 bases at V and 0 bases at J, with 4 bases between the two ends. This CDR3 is CASSQPNTGELFF. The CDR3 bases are TGTGCCAGCAGCCAGCCGAACACCGGGGAGCTGTTTTTT.

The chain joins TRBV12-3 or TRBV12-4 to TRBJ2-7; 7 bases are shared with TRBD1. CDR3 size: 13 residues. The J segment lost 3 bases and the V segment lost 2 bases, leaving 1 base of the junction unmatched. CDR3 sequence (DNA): TGTGCCAGCAGTTTAAGACAGGGCTACGAGCAGTACGTC. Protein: CASSLRQGYEQYV.

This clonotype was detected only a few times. DNA for the CDR3: TGTGCCAGCAGCTTTTTCGGGGGGCTAACCTACGAGCAGTACTTC. Residues: CASSFFGGLTYEQYF. The gene calls are TRBV7-2 and TRBJ2-7; D perhaps matches TRBD2 (7 bases). This CDR3 contains 15 residues. Per the germline V gene, CDR1 is SGHTA and CDR2 is FQGNSA. V lost 3 bases to trimming and J lost 2 bases, with 14 bases between them.

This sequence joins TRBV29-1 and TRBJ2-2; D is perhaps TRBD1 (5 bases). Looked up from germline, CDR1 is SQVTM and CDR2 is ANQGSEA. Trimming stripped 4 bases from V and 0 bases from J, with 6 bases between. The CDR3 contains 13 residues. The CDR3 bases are TGCAGCGTTGCCAGGGCGAACACCGGGGAGCTGTTTTTT. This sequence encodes CSVARANTGELFF.

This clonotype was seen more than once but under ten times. The CDR3: CASSQGVLRQETQYF. DNA of the CDR3: TGTGCCAGCAGCCAAGGGGTTCTACGACAAGAGACCCAGTACTTC. This chain uses TRBV14 with TRBJ2-5; D remains unclear. V was cut by 1 base and J by 2 bases, with 11 bases left in between. The CDR3 runs 15 residues. CDR1 SGHDN and CDR2 FVKESK come from the germline V gene.

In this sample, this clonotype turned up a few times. For the CDR3, the DNA is TGTGCCAGCAGCGTATACGGAGCTAGCACAGATACGCAGTATTTT. It is translated as CASSVYGASTDTQYF. The rearrangement links TRBV9 to TRBJ2-3; D is uncertain. Germline loops: CDR1 SGDLS, CDR2 YYNGEE. V was trimmed by 1 base and J by 0 bases, leaving 9 bases between them. The CDR3 is made up of 15 amino acids.

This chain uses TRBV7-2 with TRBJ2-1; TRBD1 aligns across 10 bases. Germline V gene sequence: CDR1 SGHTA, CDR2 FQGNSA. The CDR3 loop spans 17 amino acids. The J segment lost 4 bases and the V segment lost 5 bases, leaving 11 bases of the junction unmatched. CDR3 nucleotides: TGTGCCAGCAGCGTAGGCAGACAGGGGGCAAGATACAATGAGCAGTTCTTC. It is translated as CASSVGRQGARYNEQFF.

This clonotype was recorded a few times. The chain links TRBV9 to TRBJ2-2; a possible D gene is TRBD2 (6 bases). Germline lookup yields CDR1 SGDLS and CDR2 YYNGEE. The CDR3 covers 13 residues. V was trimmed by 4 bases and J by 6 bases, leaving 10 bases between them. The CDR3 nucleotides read TGTGCCAGCAGCCAGTGGGGGGCCGGGGAGCTGTTTTTT. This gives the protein CASSQWGAGELFF.

The CDR3 region is CASRTGLAGAKETQYF. CDR3 DNA sequence: TGTGCCAGCAGGACCGGACTAGCGGGGGCCAAAGAGACCCAGTACTTC. V and J are TRBV7-9 and TRBJ2-5; 13 nucleotides agree with TRBD2. Germline CDR1 is SEHNR and CDR2 is FQNEAQ (reference sequence). The V and J ends lost 6 bases and 3 bases, in that order; junction bases with no gene match: 7. This CDR3 is built from 16 residues.

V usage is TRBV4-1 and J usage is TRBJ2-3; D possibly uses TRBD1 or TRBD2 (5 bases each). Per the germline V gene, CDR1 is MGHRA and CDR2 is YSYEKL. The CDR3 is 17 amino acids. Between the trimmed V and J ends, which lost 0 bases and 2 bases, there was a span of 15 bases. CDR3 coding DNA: TGCGCCAGCAGCCAAGATAATAAGGGGACCTACACAGATACGCAGTATTTT. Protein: CASSQDNKGTYTDTQYF.

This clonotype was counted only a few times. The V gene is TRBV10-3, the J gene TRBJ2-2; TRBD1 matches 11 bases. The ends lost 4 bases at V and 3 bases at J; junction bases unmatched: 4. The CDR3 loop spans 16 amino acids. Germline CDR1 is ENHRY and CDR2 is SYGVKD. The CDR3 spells CAISGWTGGDTGELFF. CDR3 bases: TGTGCCATCAGTGGCTGGACAGGGGGCGACACCGGGGAGCTGTTTTTT.

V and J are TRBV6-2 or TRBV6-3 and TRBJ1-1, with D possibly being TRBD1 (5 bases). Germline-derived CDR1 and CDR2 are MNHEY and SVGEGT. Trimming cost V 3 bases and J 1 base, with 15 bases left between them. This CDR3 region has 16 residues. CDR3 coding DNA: TGTGCCAGCAGTTATGTGATGGGGGAGGAGAACACTGAAGCTTTCTTT. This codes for CASSYVMGEENTEAFF.

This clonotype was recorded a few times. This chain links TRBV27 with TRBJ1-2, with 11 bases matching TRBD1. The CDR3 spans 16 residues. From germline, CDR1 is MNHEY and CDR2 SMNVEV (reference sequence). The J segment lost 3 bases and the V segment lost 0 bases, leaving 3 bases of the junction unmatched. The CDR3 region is CASSLSGTGGYYGYTF. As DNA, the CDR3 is TGTGCCAGCAGTTTATCCGGGACAGGGGGTTACTATGGCTACACCTTC.

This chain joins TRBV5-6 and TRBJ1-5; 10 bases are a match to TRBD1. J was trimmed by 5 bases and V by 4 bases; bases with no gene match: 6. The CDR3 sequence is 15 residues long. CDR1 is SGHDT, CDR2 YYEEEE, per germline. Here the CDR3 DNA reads TGTGCCAGCAGCGCCGGACAGGGGGGGCATCAGCCCCAGCATTTT. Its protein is CASSAGQGGHQPQHF.

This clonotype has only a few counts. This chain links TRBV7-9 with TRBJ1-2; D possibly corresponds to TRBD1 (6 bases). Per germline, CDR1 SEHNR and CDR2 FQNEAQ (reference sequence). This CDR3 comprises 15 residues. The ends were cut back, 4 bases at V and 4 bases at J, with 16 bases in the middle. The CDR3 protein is CASSSYTGSVYGYTF. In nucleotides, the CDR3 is TGTGCCAGCAGCTCCTACACAGGGTCGGTCTATGGCTACACCTTC.

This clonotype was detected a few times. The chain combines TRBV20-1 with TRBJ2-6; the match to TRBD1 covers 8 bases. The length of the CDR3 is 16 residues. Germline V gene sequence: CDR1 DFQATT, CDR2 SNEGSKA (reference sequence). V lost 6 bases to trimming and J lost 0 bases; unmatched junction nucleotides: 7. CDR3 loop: CSAPTGDPSGANVLTF. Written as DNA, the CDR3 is TGCAGTGCCCCGACAGGGGACCCCTCTGGGGCCAACGTCCTGACTTTC.

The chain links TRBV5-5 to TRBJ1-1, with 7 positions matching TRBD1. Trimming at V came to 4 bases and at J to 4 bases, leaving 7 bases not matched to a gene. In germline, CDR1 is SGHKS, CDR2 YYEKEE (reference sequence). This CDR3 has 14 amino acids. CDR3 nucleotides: TGTGCCAGCAGCGGCGACAGGGAGTTCACTGAAGCTTTCTTT. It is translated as CASSGDREFTEAFF.

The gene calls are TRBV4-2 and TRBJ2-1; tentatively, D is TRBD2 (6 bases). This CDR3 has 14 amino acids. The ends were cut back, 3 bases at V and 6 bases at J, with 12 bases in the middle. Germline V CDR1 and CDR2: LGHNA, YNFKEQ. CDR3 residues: CASSHEGTFNEQFF. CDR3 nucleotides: TGTGCCAGCAGCCACGAAGGGACTTTCAATGAGCAGTTCTTC.

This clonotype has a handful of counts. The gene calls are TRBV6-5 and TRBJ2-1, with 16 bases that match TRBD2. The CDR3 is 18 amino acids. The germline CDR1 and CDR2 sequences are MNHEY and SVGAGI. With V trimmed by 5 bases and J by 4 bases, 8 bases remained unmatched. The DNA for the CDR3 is TGTGCCAGCAGTACCGGGACTAGCGGGGGGGCCCCATACAATGAGCAGTTCTTC. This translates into CASSTGTSGGAPYNEQFF.

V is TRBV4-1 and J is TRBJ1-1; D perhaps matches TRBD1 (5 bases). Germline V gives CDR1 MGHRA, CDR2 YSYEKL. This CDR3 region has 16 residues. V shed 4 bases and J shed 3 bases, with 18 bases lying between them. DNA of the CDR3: TGCGCCAGCAGCCCATTTGCAGGGTGGTACGACACTGAAGCTTTCTTT. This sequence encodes CASSPFAGWYDTEAFF.

CDR3 residues: CASSISGTNTGELFF. Written as DNA, the CDR3 is TGTGCCAGTAGTATATCAGGAACGAACACCGGGGAGCTGTTTTTT. This sequence joins TRBV19 and TRBJ2-2; no firm D call. The CDR3 consists of 15 residues. CDR1 is LNHDA, CDR2 SQIVND, per germline (reference sequence). Trimming cost V 2 bases and J 0 bases, with 7 bases left between them.

The CDR3 sequence is CASSYPWGPYGYTF. CDR3 coding DNA: TGTGCCAGCAGTTACCCCTGGGGGCCCTATGGCTACACCTTC. The rearrangement links TRBV6-5 to TRBJ1-2; perhaps TRBD1 as D (6 bases). This CDR3 region has 14 residues. Trimming removed 2 bases from V and 4 bases from J, with 11 bases in between. Germline CDR1 is MNHEY and CDR2 is SVGAGI.

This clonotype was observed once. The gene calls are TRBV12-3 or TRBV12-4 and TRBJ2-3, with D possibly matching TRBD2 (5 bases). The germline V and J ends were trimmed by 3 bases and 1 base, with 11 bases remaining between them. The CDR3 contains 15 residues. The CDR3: CASSFQNGGTDTQYF. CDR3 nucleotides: TGTGCCAGCAGTTTCCAGAACGGGGGCACAGATACGCAGTATTTT.